Each of the 20 T cell receptor beta chains below was sequenced from the same sample in a study of T cell responses to AZD1222 COVID-19 vaccine. Repertoires were generated with immunoSEQ multiplex PCR, while TCRdb's copy carries only in-frame clones and drops some. This sample yields 150,000 to 160,000 clones, of which about 90% are seen a single time; about 9.8% belongs to the top ten. The sequencing used peripheral blood, collected 28 days after the second AZD1222 dose. The receptors here all came from an adult who received the AZD1222 COVID-19 vaccine.

The rearrangement links TRBV3-1 (or the pseudogene TRBV3-2) to TRBJ2-1; 7 bases fit TRBD2. The CDR3 runs 13 residues. Unmatched junction bases numbered 4, after V lost 7 bases and J lost 4 bases. Germline loops: CDR1 LGHDT, CDR2 YNNKEL (reference sequence). CDR3 sequence reads: CASTSGSYNEQFF. CDR3 nucleotides: TGTGCCAGCACTAGCGGATCGTACAATGAGCAGTTCTTC.

The chain recombines TRBV7-9 with TRBJ2-7, with D perhaps TRBD2 (5 bases). CDR3 length: 14 residues. Germline lookup yields CDR1 SEHNR and CDR2 FQNEAQ (reference sequence). Trimming cost V 4 bases and J 2 bases, with 12 bases left between them. The CDR3 reads CASSSGVLAYEQYF. The CDR3 DNA reads as TGTGCCAGCAGCTCCGGTGTACTAGCCTACGAGCAGTACTTC.

DNA of the CDR3: TGCGCCAGCAGTGTAGCGGGAGGGCCTTTGTACGAGCAGTACTTC. It translates to CASSVAGGPLYEQYF. The chain is built from TRBV10-2 and TRBJ2-7; 11 bases match TRBD2. CDR3 length: 15 residues. V lost 4 bases to trimming and J lost 4 bases; unmatched junction nucleotides: 6. Germline lookup yields CDR1 WSHSY and CDR2 SAAADI.

The chain has TRBV7-2 and TRBJ1-2; no definite D call. The V and J ends lost 2 bases and 0 bases respectively, with 13 bases between them. This CDR3 is 16 amino acids long. Germline V lookup: CDR1 SGHTA, CDR2 FQGNSA. The DNA for the CDR3 is TGTGCCAGCAGCTTAAGTTTGGCAGTAGCTAACTATGGCTACACCTTC. Translated: CASSLSLAVANYGYTF.

The chain employs TRBV28 and TRBJ2-7, with 14 bases lining up with TRBD2. In germline, CDR1 is MDHEN, CDR2 SYDVKM. The CDR3 covers 21 residues. V was pared by 6 bases and J by 1 base, with 20 bases of the junction left unmatched. CDR3 nucleotides: TGTGCCAGCAGCTCGGTCTGGCAGGGAAGACTAGCGGGAGGGCTATCCTACGAGCAGTACTTC. Its translation: CASSSVWQGRLAGGLSYEQYF.

The chain uses TRBV6-5 and TRBJ1-5; D may be TRBD1 (6 bases). CDR1 and CDR2 from the germline V gene are MNHEY and SVGAGI. Trimming took off 6 bases at V and 0 bases at J, with 12 bases between the two ends. The CDR3 extends over 15 amino acids. The CDR3 region is CASRSTGFSNQPQHF. CDR3 DNA sequence: TGTGCCAGCAGATCGACAGGTTTTAGCAATCAGCCCCAGCATTTT.

This clone was recorded a few times. The chain carries TRBV5-1 and TRBJ2-7; D is uncertain. Germline V gives CDR1 SGHRS, CDR2 YFSETQ. V gave up 2 bases and J gave up 6 bases, with 15 bases separating them. This CDR3 spans 14 amino acids. CDR3 loop: CASSFVVGQGEQYF. The CDR3 bases are TGCGCCAGCAGCTTCGTGGTCGGGCAAGGCGAGCAGTACTTC.

In its sample, this clone was seen once. The chain combines TRBV28 with TRBJ1-5, with D maybe TRBD1 (5 bases). Trimming removed 5 bases from V and 9 bases from J, with 20 bases in between. This CDR3 region has 15 residues. Per the germline V gene, CDR1 is MDHEN and CDR2 is SYDVKM. The CDR3: CASSVVRGAHRPQHF. CDR3 in DNA: TGTGCCAGCAGTGTGGTGAGGGGAGCACATAGGCCCCAGCATTTT.

V and J are TRBV5-6 and TRBJ2-5; tentatively, D is TRBD1 (6 bases). From germline, CDR1 is SGHDT and CDR2 YYEEEE. Trimming took off 0 bases at V and 7 bases at J, with 10 bases between the two ends. The CDR3 extends over 13 amino acids. CDR3 protein: CASSLDRDGTQYF. CDR3 DNA sequence: TGTGCCAGCAGCTTGGACAGGGACGGGACCCAGTACTTC.

The chain is built from TRBV2 and TRBJ2-1; 8 bases line up with TRBD1. Trimming cost V 5 bases and J 5 bases; bases outside gene matches: 8. The CDR3 runs 15 residues. Germline V gene sequence: CDR1 SNHLY, CDR2 FYNNEI. Here the CDR3 reads CASSYTGGRNNEQFF. The CDR3 nucleotides are TGTGCCAGCAGTTATACAGGGGGGCGTAACAATGAGCAGTTCTTC.

This clone was found once. The rearrangement joins TRBV28 to TRBJ1-2; TRBD1 is a possible D gene (6 bases). The CDR3 totals 11 residues. Germline V gives CDR1 MDHEN, CDR2 SYDVKM. With 5 bases removed from V and 7 bases from J, the gap between germline ends came to 8 bases. CDR3 coding DNA: TGTGCCAGCAGTGCAGGGGTTGGCTACACCTTC. Protein: CASSAGVGYTF.

The V call is TRBV2, the J call TRBJ2-7; weak D call: TRBD2 (5 bases). Germline CDR1 and CDR2: SNHLY and FYNNEI. V lost 4 bases and J lost 2, with 12 bases in between. This CDR3 region has 14 residues. CDR3 in DNA: TGTGCCAGCAGTGGACGTTCGGGAACCTACGAGCAGTACTTC. This encodes CASSGRSGTYEQYF.

This clone showed up just once. The genes are TRBV11-2 and TRBJ2-1; tentative D call: TRBD2 (5 bases). The CDR3 covers 15 residues. The germline V gene has CDR1 SGHAT and CDR2 FQNNGV. Trimming took 5 bases from V and 7 from J, leaving 18 bases between them. The CDR3 loop is CASSPGLAEGNEQFF. The CDR3 region has the DNA TGTGCCAGCAGCCCCGGTCTAGCAGAAGGGAATGAGCAGTTCTTC. Based on the CDR3 plus reference TRBV11-2 and TRBJ2-1, the full variable domain is EAGVAQSPRYKIIEKRQSVAFWCNPISGHATLYWYQQILGQGPKLLIQFQNNGVVDDSQLPKDRFSAERLKGVDSTLKIQPAKLEDSAVYLCASSPGLAEGNEQFFGPGTRLTVL.

V usage is TRBV6-2 or TRBV6-3 and J usage is TRBJ2-1; weak D call: TRBD2 (5 bases). Between the trimmed V and J ends, which lost 2 bases and 4 bases, there was a span of 12 bases. The CDR3 has 15 residues. Germline V gene lookup returns CDR1 MNHEY and CDR2 SVGEGT. As DNA, the CDR3 is TGTGCCAGCAGTTACCCAGCCGACTATTACAATGAGCAGTTCTTC. Encoded protein: CASSYPADYYNEQFF.

The V gene is TRBV6-2 or TRBV6-3, the J gene TRBJ2-1, with D perhaps TRBD2 (6 bases). With 1 base removed from V and 10 bases from J, the gap between germline ends came to 8 bases. Germline assignment: CDR1 MNHEY and CDR2 SVGEGT. The CDR3 consists of 12 residues. The CDR3, as DNA: TGTGCCAGCAGTTACTTCGCGGGGGAGCAGTTCTTC. Translated: CASSYFAGEQFF.

The chain employs TRBV19 and TRBJ1-4; possibly TRBD1 for D (5 bases). CDR1 and CDR2 from the germline V gene are LNHDA and SQIVND (reference sequence). V was pared by 5 bases and J by 8 bases, with 18 bases between. This CDR3 is 15 amino acids long. In DNA, the CDR3 is TGTGCCAGTAGTGCCCTCGGGGCTGGAGACGAAAAACTGTTTTTT. Residues: CASSALGAGDEKLFF.

The chain joins TRBV2 to TRBJ1-4; a weak D match, TRBD1 (5 bases). This CDR3 comprises 12 residues. The V end was cut by 6 bases, the J end by 13 bases, with 15 bases between. Per the germline V gene, CDR1 is SNHLY and CDR2 is FYNNEI. The CDR3 DNA sequence: TGTGCCAGCAGGGGGTCCTGGGGCGTACTGTTTTTT. Its translation: CASRGSWGVLFF.

This sequence joins TRBV9 and TRBJ2-3; 12 bases map to TRBD2. CDR1 is SGDLS and CDR2 is YYNGEE in the germline V gene. V lost 3 bases, J lost 4 bases, and 12 bases stayed unmatched. The CDR3 spans 18 residues. The CDR3 is CASSATSGSTGWADTQYF. In DNA, the CDR3 is TGTGCCAGCAGCGCGACTAGCGGGAGCACCGGATGGGCAGATACGCAGTATTTT.

This clone was counted a single time. This chain connects TRBV18 to TRBJ1-3; 10 positions agree with TRBD1. CDR1 and CDR2 from the germline V gene are KGHSH and LQKENI. Germline trimming cut 3 bases from V and 0 bases from J; bases unmatched to any gene: 11. CDR3 length equals 19 residues. The CDR3: CASSPGDRGQFSSGNTIYF. CDR3 sequence (DNA): TGTGCCAGCTCACCCGGTGACAGGGGGCAATTCAGCTCTGGAAACACCATATATTTT.

Points on this clone: Distinct nucleotide sequences in the sample also encode this CDR3. CDR3 DNA: TGTGCCAGCAGCGTAGAGGGACAGGGGAGAGAAAAACTGTTTTTT. Residues: CASSVEGQGREKLFF. The rearrangement joins TRBV9 to TRBJ1-4, with 10 bases identical to TRBD1. Germline V gene sequence: CDR1 SGDLS, CDR2 YYNGEE. The CDR3 is 15 amino acids. With 0 bases clipped from V and 8 bases from J, the junction kept 4 bases outside the gene matches. Together with reference TRBV9 and TRBJ1-4, the CDR3 gives the full variable domain: DSGVTQTPKHLITATGQRVTLRCSPRSGDLSVYWYQQSLDQGLQFLIQYYNGEERAKGNILERFSAQQFPDLHSELNLSSLELGDSALYFCASSVEGQGREKLFFGSGTQLSVL.